Listed here are 29 T cell receptor beta chains from one sample, sequenced in a study of blood T cell repertoires in COVID-19. The repertoire was sequenced with immunoSEQ multiplex PCR; TCRdb's copy has only in-frame clones and lacks some. The data contain more than 300,000 clones, roughly 90% of them seen just once; the ten biggest clones take up around 7.9%. Sequenced material: peripheral blood. The receptors stem from a woman between 70 and 85 years old with COVID-19, enrolled during active disease.

The sample holds one count of this clone. The chain combines TRBV9 with TRBJ1-6, with TRBD1 as a possible D gene (5 bases). CDR3 size: 14 residues. Germline V lookup: CDR1 SGDLS, CDR2 YYNGEE. V dropped 2 bases and J dropped 9 bases, with 12 bases sitting between them. CDR3 sequence reads: CASSVRQGGSPLHF. CDR3 coding DNA: TGTGCCAGCAGCGTCCGGCAGGGAGGTTCACCCCTCCACTTT. The complete variable domain, with remaining parts taken from reference TRBV9 and TRBJ1-6, reads DSGVTQTPKHLITATGQRVTLRCSPRSGDLSVYWYQQSLDQGLQFLIQYYNGEERAKGNILERFSAQQFPDLHSELNLSSLELGDSALYFCASSVRQGGSPLHFGNGTRLTVT.

This clone was seen repeatedly, ten times or more. The V and J genes are TRBV24-1 and TRBJ1-5, with D tentatively TRBD1 (6 bases). V lost 5 bases, J lost 6 bases, and 13 bases lay in between. The germline V gene encodes CDR1 KGHDR and CDR2 SFDVKD. The CDR3 contains 14 residues. In DNA, the CDR3 is TGTGCCACCAGTGGTGGGCAGGGGAGTCAGCCCCAGCATTTT. Encoded protein: CATSGGQGSQPQHF.

The V gene is TRBV4-3, the J gene TRBJ1-2; 8 bases line up with TRBD1. The CDR3 sequence is 14 residues long. The ends lost 4 bases at V and 4 bases at J; junction bases unmatched: 5. Germline CDR1 and CDR2: LGHNA and YSLEER. In DNA form, the CDR3 reads TGCGCCAGCAGCCCCGGACAGGGTGTCTATGGCTACACCTTC. It specifies CASSPGQGVYGYTF.

This chain links TRBV5-8 with TRBJ1-2, with TRBD1 matching 9 bases. The trim removed 1 base at V and 7 bases at J, leaving 8 bases unmatched. The CDR3 covers 15 residues. Germline assignment: CDR1 SGHTS and CDR2 YDEGEE. For the CDR3, the DNA is TGTGCCAGCAGCTTGCCCCGGGACAGGGTGATTGGCTACACCTTC. This encodes CASSLPRDRVIGYTF.

Notes on this clone: The junction departs from germline at one end; a sequencing error may be responsible. The gene calls are TRBV7-6 and TRBJ1-6, with 8 bases aligning to TRBD1. There are 18 residues in the CDR3. The germline V gene encodes CDR1 SGHVS and CDR2 FNYEAQ. CDR3 sequence reads: CASNLAPTGAYYNSPLHF. CDR3 DNA: TGTGCCAGCAACTTAGCCCCGACAGGGGCCTACTATAATTCACCCCTCCACTTT. Drawing the rest from reference TRBV7-6 and TRBJ1-6, the complete variable domain is GAGVSQSPRYKVTKRGQDVALRCDPISGHVSLYWYRQALGQGPEFLTYFNYEAQQDKSGLPNDRFSAERPEGSISTLTIQRTEQRDSAMYRCASNLAPTGAYYNSPLHFGNGTRLTVT.

The chain employs TRBV20-1 and TRBJ1-5; tentatively, D is TRBD1 (5 bases). This CDR3 contains 13 residues. Per the germline V gene, CDR1 is DFQATT and CDR2 is SNEGSKA (reference sequence). V was shortened by 3 bases and J by 3 bases, with 9 bases between the two germline ends. The CDR3 DNA is TGCAGTGCTAGTAGCAGGGACAATCAGCCCCAGCATTTT. Amino acids: CSASSRDNQPQHF.

The rearrangement uses TRBV7-8 and TRBJ2-1; 9 bases map to TRBD1. CDR1 and CDR2 (germline): SGHVS, FQNEAQ. This CDR3 contains 15 residues. After removal of 4 bases from V and 9 bases from J, the junction contained 10 bases not matched to a gene. As DNA, the CDR3 is TGTGCCAGCAGCTCCTACAGGGGGCTGGGTAGTGAGCAGTTCTTC. Its translation is CASSSYRGLGSEQFF.

CDR3 bases: TGCAGCGTTGAGGTGGGGCTCGACACTGAAGCTTTCTTT. Protein: CSVEVGLDTEAFF. The chain combines TRBV29-1 with TRBJ1-1, with a tentative D call TRBD1 (5 bases). Per the germline V gene, CDR1 is SQVTM and CDR2 is ANQGSEA. The V and J ends lost 3 bases and 3 bases respectively, with 11 bases between them. The CDR3 extends over 13 amino acids.

This clone was found once. The chain recombines TRBV3-1 (or the pseudogene TRBV3-2) with TRBJ2-3; D is unclear. The CDR3 runs to 16 residues. V gave up 0 bases and J gave up 0 bases, with 10 bases separating them. The germline V gene encodes CDR1 LGHDT and CDR2 YNNKEL (reference sequence). The CDR3 DNA is TGTGCCAGCAGCCAAGACTCCCCGAGTAGCACAGATACGCAGTATTTT. Translation: CASSQDSPSSTDTQYF.

This chain links TRBV9 with TRBJ1-1; D gene unclear. Between the trimmed V and J ends, which lost 3 bases and 4 bases, there was a span of 10 bases. The length of the CDR3 is 13 residues. Germline V gene lookup returns CDR1 SGDLS and CDR2 YYNGEE. The CDR3 here is CASSGSRGTEAFF. In DNA form, the CDR3 reads TGTGCCAGCAGCGGGTCCCGGGGCACTGAAGCTTTCTTT.

The chain uses TRBV20-1 and TRBJ1-4; D not resolved. The V gene lost 2 bases and the J gene lost 8 bases, with 6 bases spanning the gap. The germline V gene encodes CDR1 DFQATT and CDR2 SNEGSKA (reference sequence). The CDR3 extends over 11 amino acids. The CDR3 region is CSARIEEKLFF. In DNA form, the CDR3 reads TGCAGTGCTAGAATAGAGGAAAAACTGTTTTTT.

The count of this clone is one. V gene TRBV11-2 combines with J gene TRBJ1-1; D remains unclear. V lost 0 bases, J lost 5 bases, and 4 bases lay in between. The germline gives CDR1 SGHAT, CDR2 FQNNGV. This CDR3 comprises 12 residues. The CDR3 region is CASSLERTEAFF. In nucleotides, the CDR3 is TGTGCCAGCAGCTTAGAACGGACTGAAGCTTTCTTT.

The rearrangement joins TRBV9 to TRBJ2-3; TRBD2 aligns across 9 bases. The length of the CDR3 is 15 residues. The trim removed 4 bases at V and 9 bases at J, leaving 12 bases unmatched. Germline V gives CDR1 SGDLS, CDR2 YYNGEE. CDR3 nucleotides: TGTGCCAGCAGCAGCGGTCTTAGCGGGGGATTGACGCAGTATTTT. Translation gives CASSSGLSGGLTQYF. The variable domain in full, with the rest retrieved from reference TRBV9 and TRBJ2-3, is DSGVTQTPKHLITATGQRVTLRCSPRSGDLSVYWYQQSLDQGLQFLIQYYNGEERAKGNILERFSAQQFPDLHSELNLSSLELGDSALYFCASSSGLSGGLTQYFGPGTRLTVL.

The chain links TRBV7-2 to TRBJ2-3; 11 bases match TRBD2. The ends lost 5 bases at V and 2 bases at J; junction bases unmatched: 6. Germline CDR1 reads SGHTA; CDR2 reads FQGNSA. This CDR3 is 16 amino acids long. The CDR3 spells CASSPTSGVITDTQYF. In DNA form, the CDR3 reads TGTGCCAGCAGCCCGACTAGCGGGGTGATCACAGATACGCAGTATTTT.

The count of this clone is one. The rearrangement joins TRBV2 to TRBJ1-2; the match to TRBD1 covers 7 bases. The germline V gene encodes CDR1 SNHLY and CDR2 FYNNEI. The CDR3 spans 11 residues. Trimming cost V 8 bases and J 6 bases; bases outside gene matches: 3. The CDR3 DNA reads TGTGCCAGCCTGACAGGGCATGGCTACACCTTC. This gives the protein CASLTGHGYTF.

The chain combines TRBV5-1 with TRBJ2-2; a possible D gene is TRBD1 (6 bases). The germline V and J ends were trimmed by 2 bases and 8 bases, with 10 bases remaining between them. Germline CDR1 is SGHRS and CDR2 is YFSETQ. The CDR3 covers 13 residues. The CDR3 DNA reads as TGCGCCAGCAGCTTATCAGGGGAGGGGGAGCTGTTTTTT. It yields the protein CASSLSGEGELFF.

As regards this clone: Additional DNA sequences in this sample encode the identical CDR3. The J gene is TRBJ1-1, the V gene TRBV5-1; TRBD1 aligns across 8 bases. The germline V gene has CDR1 SGHRS and CDR2 YFSETQ. The CDR3 runs to 12 residues. With 5 bases clipped from V and 7 bases from J, the junction kept 4 bases outside the gene matches. CDR3 sequence: CASSFDRGEAFF. CDR3 nucleotide sequence: TGCGCCAGCAGTTTTGACAGGGGTGAAGCTTTCTTT.

CDR3 amino acids: CASSFGDNPNSPLHF. The CDR3 coding sequence is TGTGCCAGCAGCTTCGGGGACAACCCTAATTCACCCCTCCACTTT. The V call is TRBV5-6, the J call TRBJ1-6; the D gene is possibly TRBD1 (6 bases). This CDR3 is 15 amino acids long. Trimming removed 2 bases from V and 6 bases from J, with 12 bases in between. Germline V CDR1 and CDR2: SGHDT, YYEEEE.

J is TRBJ1-6 and V is TRBV7-6; 7 nucleotides align to TRBD1. The J segment lost 9 bases and the V segment lost 5 bases, leaving 10 bases of the junction unmatched. The CDR3 loop spans 15 amino acids. Per germline, CDR1 SGHVS and CDR2 FNYEAQ. The CDR3 loop reads CASSAQEGAGSPLHF. In nucleotides, the CDR3 is TGTGCCAGCAGCGCCCAAGAGGGGGCAGGTTCACCCCTCCACTTT.

The CDR3, as DNA: TGTGCCAGTAGGCCCACAGGGGCCGATGAAGCTTTCTTT. Encoded protein: CASRPTGADEAFF. This sequence joins TRBV19 and TRBJ1-1, with 7 bases lining up with TRBD1. Looked up from germline, CDR1 is LNHDA and CDR2 is SQIVND (reference sequence). V was clipped by 6 bases and J by 7 bases; unmatched bases: 8. The CDR3 sequence is 13 residues long.

The chain combines TRBV9 with TRBJ2-6; 9 bases match TRBD1. V trimming: 2 bases; J trimming: 0 bases; junction bases outside the gene matches: 3. CDR1 is SGDLS, CDR2 YYNGEE, per germline. The CDR3 is 17 residues long. CDR3 nucleotide sequence: TGTGCCAGCAGCGTGGGACAGGGTAACTCTGGGGCCAACGTCCTGACTTTC. This encodes CASSVGQGNSGANVLTF.

CDR3 DNA sequence: TGTGCCAGCAGTTCCGCGGACAACGCTGGAAACACCATATATTTT. It translates to CASSSADNAGNTIYF. The rearrangement joins TRBV28 to TRBJ1-3; a weak D match, TRBD1 (5 bases). V lost 4 bases and J 2 bases, leaving 12 bases between the germline ends. Germline V gene sequence: CDR1 MDHEN, CDR2 SYDVKM. The CDR3 totals 15 residues. Combining the CDR3 with reference TRBV28 and TRBJ1-3 gives the whole variable domain DVKVTQSSRYLVKRTGEKVFLECVQDMDHENMFWYRQDPGLGLRLIYFSYDVKMKEKGDIPEGYSVSREKKERFSLILESASTNQTSMYLCASSSADNAGNTIYFGEGSWLTVV.

The chain combines TRBV5-1 with TRBJ2-3; TRBD2 agrees at 11 bases. Looked up from germline, CDR1 is SGHRS and CDR2 is YFSETQ. V lost 5 bases, J lost 1 base, and 0 bases stayed unmatched. The CDR3 totals 14 residues. The DNA of the CDR3 is TGCGCCAGCAGACTAGCGGGGGGCACAGATACGCAGTATTTT. It is translated as CASRLAGGTDTQYF. Variable domain in full (rest from reference TRBV5-1 and TRBJ2-3): KAGVTQTPRYLIKTRGQQVTLSCSPISGHRSVSWYQQTPGQGLQFLFEYFSETQRNKGNFPGRFSGRQFSNSRSEMNVSTLELGDSALYLCASRLAGGTDTQYFGPGTRLTVL.

This chain connects TRBV4-2 to TRBJ2-1; a possible D gene is TRBD2 (6 bases). Trimming left V 0 bases short and J 10 bases short, with 13 bases between. The CDR3 covers 14 residues. CDR1 is LGHNA and CDR2 is YNFKEQ in the germline V gene. CDR3 in amino acids: CASSQDQAGNEQFF. The CDR3 nucleotides are TGTGCCAGCAGCCAAGATCAGGCGGGGAACGAGCAGTTCTTC.

The J gene is TRBJ2-7, the V gene TRBV20-1; perhaps TRBD2 as D (7 bases). This CDR3 is built from 15 residues. The germline gives CDR1 DFQATT, CDR2 SNEGSKA (reference sequence). The V and J ends lost 3 bases and 4 bases respectively, with 19 bases between them. The CDR3 protein is CSASVGGGLLYEQYF. The CDR3 DNA sequence: TGCAGTGCTAGTGTTGGCGGGGGCCTTCTATACGAGCAGTACTTC.

The chain joins TRBV27 to TRBJ1-5; 12 bases align to TRBD1. Germline-derived CDR1 and CDR2 are MNHEY and SMNVEV (reference sequence). V lost 3 bases to trimming and J lost 7 bases; unmatched junction nucleotides: 10. The CDR3 runs 17 residues. This chain's CDR3 is CASSFVSGTGGRQPQHF. CDR3 DNA sequence: TGTGCCAGCAGTTTCGTCTCCGGGACAGGGGGCCGGCAGCCCCAGCATTTT.

The genes are TRBV2 and TRBJ2-7; D remains ambiguous. The germline CDR1 and CDR2 sequences are SNHLY and FYNNEI. The CDR3 totals 11 residues. The V gene lost 6 bases and the J gene lost 1 base, with 4 bases spanning the gap. The CDR3 nucleotides are TGTGCCAGCAGACAGTCCTACGAGCAGTACTTC. This translates into CASRQSYEQYF. Full variable domain (outside the CDR3, taken from reference TRBV2 and TRBJ2-7): EPEVTQTPSHQVTQMGQEVILRCVPISNHLYFYWYRQILGQKVEFLVSFYNNEISEKSEIFDDQFSVERPDGSNFTLKIRSTKLEDSAMYFCASRQSYEQYFGPGTRLTVT.

The gene calls are TRBV30 and TRBJ2-7; tentative D call: TRBD2 (6 bases). The CDR3 consists of 14 residues. The germline CDR1 and CDR2 sequences are GTSNPN and SVGIG (reference sequence). V was trimmed by 0 bases and J by 2 bases, leaving 11 bases between them. The CDR3 DNA reads as TGTGCCTGGAGTGTGCAGGAGGGCCCCTACGAGCAGTACTTC. Translated: CAWSVQEGPYEQYF.

The V gene is TRBV18, the J gene TRBJ2-7; possibly TRBD2 for D (6 bases). This CDR3 region has 13 residues. V was clipped by 5 bases and J by 5 bases, with 13 bases between them. Germline values: CDR1 KGHSH, CDR2 LQKENI. The CDR3 region is CASSSGVGDEQYF. The CDR3 bases are TGTGCCAGCTCATCGGGAGTGGGGGACGAGCAGTACTTC.